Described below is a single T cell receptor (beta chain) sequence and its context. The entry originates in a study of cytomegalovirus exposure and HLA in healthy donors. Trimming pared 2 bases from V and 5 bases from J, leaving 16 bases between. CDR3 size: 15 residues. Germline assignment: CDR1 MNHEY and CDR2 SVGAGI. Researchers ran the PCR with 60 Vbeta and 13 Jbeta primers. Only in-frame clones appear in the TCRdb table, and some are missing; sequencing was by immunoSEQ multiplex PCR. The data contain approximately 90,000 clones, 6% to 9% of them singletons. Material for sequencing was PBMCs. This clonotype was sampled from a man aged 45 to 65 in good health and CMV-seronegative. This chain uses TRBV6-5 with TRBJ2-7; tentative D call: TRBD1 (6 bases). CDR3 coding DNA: TGTGCCAGCAGTTACGAGGGGGTGGGTACGGACGAGCAGTACTTC. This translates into CASSYEGVGTDEQYF.